The entry that follows covers one T cell receptor beta chain sequence. This sample was included in a study of blood T cell repertoires in COVID-19. Study at large: COVID-19 samples from acute and convalescent phases originated in the United States, Italy and Spain.

This table comes from immunoSEQ multiplex PCR, and its TCRdb copy is limited to in-frame clones, with some not included. The data contain 380,000 or so clones, roughly four fifths of them singletons. Germline V gives CDR1 LNHDA, CDR2 SQIVND (reference sequence). This CDR3 has 13 amino acids. The V gene lost 5 bases and the J gene lost 5 bases, with 12 bases spanning the gap. The TCR was taken from a human donor with acute or convalescent COVID-19. The donor label of this sample is uncertain. The chain links TRBV19 to TRBJ2-5; D is possibly TRBD1 (6 bases). Sequencing was done on a sample of peripheral blood. The CDR3 nucleotides read TGTGCCAGTAGTTCACAGGGTAGGGAGACCCAGTACTTC. Amino acids: CASSSQGRETQYF.